The clone carrying this TCR beta chain was detected once. The sample comes from a study of blood T cell repertoires in COVID-19. In the original processing: From reference gene primer amplification, estimates of nucleated cell counts were derived. Only in-frame clones appear in the TCRdb table, and some are missing; sequencing was by immunoSEQ multiplex PCR. V and J calls and clone size are those listed in that table; D and trimming were worked out from the DNA. The sample includes approximately 300,000 clones, 90% seen only once; the top ten take around 4.3%. Adults between about 18 and 89 years of age took part from 24 US areas. The specimen sequenced was PBMCs or T cells enriched from blood (not recorded which). This TCR came from a woman between 18 and 29 years old with acute COVID-19.

For the CDR3, the DNA is TGTGCCAGCTCACCTCTTACAGGGTCTGGAAACACCATATATTTT. It encodes CASSPLTGSGNTIYF. This rearrangement joins TRBV18 to TRBJ1-3; a weak D match, TRBD1 (6 bases). From germline, CDR1 is KGHSH and CDR2 LQKENI. CDR3 length: 15 residues. Between the trimmed V and J ends, which lost 3 bases and 1 base, there was a span of 10 bases.